Included here is one T cell receptor beta chain sequence, with context. No cognate antigen has been identified for it. No much larger clonotype is one base removed from it; base qualities were not supplied. Library preparation used the immunoSEQ multiplex PCR assay. The authors' analysis ran thus. A statistical classification framework was built to diagnose cytomegalovirus status from the catalog of TCR beta chain sequences. TCRdb obtained this table from immuneACCESS and retained in-frame rearrangements with V and J assigned. These tables miss some clones; where compared with another copy, unresolved V genes account for less than half of the shortfall, and the remainder is unexplained. Clone size and the V and J calls come from that table; the DNA yielded D and trimming. The sample includes 60,000 or so clones, with roughly 90% observed a single time. The ten biggest clones cover roughly 1% of the sample.

This entry belongs to a study of cytomegalovirus exposure and HLA in healthy donors (dated by TCRdb to about 2017). For the study in its entirety: According to a later analysis, the approximately 120 validation repertoires were produced on the same platform as the 700 or so repertoires of the first cohort. High-throughput TCR immunosequencing, statistical association of individual TCRs with disease status, and machine learning were combined to predict cytomegalovirus infection status. The aim of the study was to test whether cataloging public T cell receptors could identify signatures of past pathogen exposure. Along with the 666-subject first cohort, a separate validation cohort of more than 90 different subjects was used.

The research as a whole found: A later analysis lacked HLA typing for the validation cohort, so it scored co-occurrence in that cohort across all 120 or so repertoires. In vitro tests confirmed that a few of the cytomegalovirus-associated TCR beta chains recognize cytomegalovirus antigens. Most TCR sequences were observed very rarely across donors, whereas some public TCRs were present in many individuals. The study gave a list of 150 to 200 TCR beta chains associated with cytomegalovirus. In both the original and validation cohorts, the classifier was reported to diagnose cytomegalovirus status with high specificity and sensitivity. According to the authors, the approach could potentially be generalized to other disease states and immunological phenotypes. Of the cluster scores, 85% to 95% were above 0 in a later analysis, which found that TCRs clustered in the first cohort also tended to co-occur in the roughly 130 validation repertoires.

Separate from the roughly 700-subject first cohort, the validation cohort of about 130 subjects was the group to which the donors belonged. The germline V gene specifies MDHEN as CDR1 and SYDVKM as CDR2. Trimming removed 6 bases from V and 6 bases from J; the gene matches leave 7 bases unexplained. From the cysteine through the phenylalanine, the CDR3 covers 13 amino acids. The read is trimmed to its CDR3 DNA, 39 bases read in frame from base 1. This receptor was identified in a young man in good health and CMV-seronegative. The sequence is built from TRBV28 and TRBJ1-2; 7 central bases correspond to TRBD1. The source material was PBMCs. The DNA reads as follows: TGTGCCAGCAGCCCAGACAGGGTCCATGGCTACACCTTC. Its protein product is CASSPDRVHGYTF.